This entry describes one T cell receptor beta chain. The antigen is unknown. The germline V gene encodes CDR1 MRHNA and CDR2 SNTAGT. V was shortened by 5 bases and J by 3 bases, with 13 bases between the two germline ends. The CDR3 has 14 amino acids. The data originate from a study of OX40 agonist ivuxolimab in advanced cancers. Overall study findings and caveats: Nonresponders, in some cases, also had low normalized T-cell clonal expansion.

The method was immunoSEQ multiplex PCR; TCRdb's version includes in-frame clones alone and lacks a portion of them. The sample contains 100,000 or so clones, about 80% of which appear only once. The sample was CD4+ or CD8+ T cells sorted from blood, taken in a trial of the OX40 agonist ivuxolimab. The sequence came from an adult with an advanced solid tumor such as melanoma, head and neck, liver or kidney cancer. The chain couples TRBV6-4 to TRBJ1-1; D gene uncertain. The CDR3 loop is CASSRLAEDTEAFF. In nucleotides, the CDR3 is TGTGCCAGCAGTAGGCTCGCCGAGGACACTGAAGCTTTCTTT.